This T cell receptor beta chain stems from a study of T cell responses to AZD1222 COVID-19 vaccine. Repertoires were generated with immunoSEQ multiplex PCR, while TCRdb's copy carries only in-frame clones and drops some. The table has around 100,000 clones, 90% seen once. V lost 0 bases and J 2 bases, leaving 1 base between the germline ends. This CDR3 contains 12 residues. The germline gives CDR1 KGHSH, CDR2 LQKENI. This TCR derives from an adult in good health. Source: peripheral blood, taken on day 0 of AZD1222 vaccination. The gene calls are TRBV18 and TRBJ2-5; D gene unclear. The CDR3 is CASSPPQETQYF. The DNA of the CDR3 is TGTGCCAGCTCACCACCTCAAGAGACCCAGTACTTC.